The 12 T cell receptor beta chains below were found in one sample sequenced in a study of control samples from healthy donors and cancer patients. Repertoires were generated with immunoSEQ multiplex PCR, while TCRdb's copy carries only in-frame clones and drops some. This sample has around 150,000 clones; around 90% occur once, and the top ten carry 12%. Sequencing input: blood. These receptors were obtained from a young man in good health.

The chain recombines TRBV6-4 with TRBJ2-5; D remains ambiguous. The CDR3 length is 14 residues. The V and J ends lost 10 bases and 5 bases respectively, with 20 bases between them. In germline, CDR1 is MRHNA, CDR2 SNTAGT. The CDR3 DNA is TGTGCCATTAATTCTGGGGTGATCGGGGAGACCCAGTACTTC. Amino acids: CAINSGVIGETQYF.

The CDR3: CASSTGTANTGELFF. Here the CDR3 DNA reads TGTGCCAGTAGTACCGGGACAGCGAACACCGGGGAGCTGTTTTTT. The rearrangement uses TRBV19 and TRBJ2-2; TRBD1 agrees at 7 bases. The J segment lost 0 bases and the V segment lost 4 bases, leaving 2 bases of the junction unmatched. The CDR3 sequence is 15 residues long. Germline V gives CDR1 LNHDA, CDR2 SQIVND (reference sequence).

The V call is TRBV21-1, the J call TRBJ2-7. TRBV21-1 is marked as a pseudogene. The CDR3 loop spans 16 amino acids. The CDR3 protein is CASSNVSVGTYYEQYF. CDR3 in DNA: TGTGCCAGCAGCAATGTGTCTGTCGGGACCTACTACGAGCAGTACTTC.

The chain recombines TRBV12-2 with TRBJ1-2. TRBV12-2 is a known pseudogene. The CDR3 spans 18 residues. CDR3 sequence: CASRLSFAPRLPNYGYTF. The DNA for the CDR3 is TGTGCAAGTCGCTTATCTTTCGCCCCCCGGCTTCCTAACTATGGCTACACCTTC.

J is TRBJ2-7 and V is TRBV9; weak D call: TRBD1 (6 bases). The V end was cut by 2 bases, the J end by 4 bases, with 13 bases between. Germline lookup yields CDR1 SGDLS and CDR2 YYNGEE. The CDR3 consists of 14 residues. The CDR3 bases are TGTGCCAGCAGCGTCCGGGACAACGCGTACGAGCAGTACTTC. It yields the protein CASSVRDNAYEQYF.

The V call is TRBV21-1, the J call TRBJ1-6; the D call of TRBD1 is as the table states it, not checked on the DNA. TRBV21-1 is a known pseudogene. The length of the CDR3 is 17 residues. The CDR3 is CASSKLSGTGYNSPLHF. CDR3 bases: TGTGCCAGCAGCAAGCTTTCCGGGACAGGGTATAATTCACCCCTCCACTTT.

The chain joins TRBV29-1 to TRBJ2-7; no clear D gene. V lost 4 bases, J lost 3 bases, and 10 bases lay in between. CDR1 SQVTM and CDR2 ANQGSEA come from the germline V gene. The CDR3 runs to 12 residues. In nucleotides, the CDR3 is TGCAGCGTTGTTCTAGACGGCTACGAGCAGTACTTC. Protein product: CSVVLDGYEQYF.

CDR3 region: CASKDRGPSEQYF. The CDR3, as DNA: TGTGCCAGTAAAGACAGGGGCCCCTCCGAGCAGTACTTC. The V and J genes are TRBV12-3 or TRBV12-4 and TRBJ2-7; 8 bases match TRBD1. The V and J ends lost 9 bases and 6 bases, in that order; junction bases with no gene match: 10. This CDR3 region has 13 residues.

The V gene is TRBV7-3, the J gene TRBJ1-1; D is uncertain. The CDR3 spans 13 residues. Between the trimmed V and J ends, which lost 5 bases and 1 base, there was a span of 8 bases. CDR1 and CDR2 from the germline V gene are SGHTA and FQGTGA. CDR3 in amino acids: CASSLGRNTEAFF. The CDR3 coding sequence is TGTGCCAGCAGCCTCGGGAGGAACACTGAAGCTTTCTTT.

The J gene is TRBJ1-1, the V gene TRBV7-9; no reliable D call. The V end was cut by 7 bases, the J end by 7 bases, with 16 bases between. Germline V CDR1 and CDR2: SEHNR, FQNEAQ (reference sequence). The CDR3 totals 13 residues. The CDR3 DNA reads TGTGCCAGCACTTCCCCTCGGTCCTTTGAAGCTTTCTTT. This sequence encodes CASTSPRSFEAFF.

The chain recombines TRBV19 with TRBJ1-2; D remains unclear. The CDR3 consists of 13 residues. Per germline, CDR1 LNHDA and CDR2 SQIVND (reference sequence). V was trimmed by 3 bases and J by 2 bases, leaving 7 bases between them. The CDR3 region has the DNA TGTGCCAGTAGTATTGGCAAGAACTATGGCTACACCTTC. Protein product: CASSIGKNYGYTF.

This chain links TRBV15 with TRBJ2-7; D is perhaps TRBD1 (6 bases). From germline, CDR1 is LNHNV and CDR2 YYDKDF (reference sequence). This CDR3 spans 17 amino acids. V lost 0 bases, J lost 6 bases, and 21 bases lay in between. The CDR3 DNA reads TGTGCCACCAGCAGAGATCGGGAACAGGGATCCGGGATCGAGCAGTACTTC. Encoded protein: CATSRDREQGSGIEQYF.